This passage covers 3 T cell receptor beta chains from one sample sequenced in a study of blood T cells in healthy people across ages. The use of a sample-barcoded 5' primer and a J-beta primer mix characterized a second PCR of roughly 6 to 11 cycles. From the 5' RACE reads, TCRdb called clonotypes with MiXCR, one entry per CDR3 protein. The sample lists 850,000 to 1,100,000 distinct CDR3 sequences; 35% to 45% were seen once. Sequenced: blood. The receptors come from a man aged 18 to 35 in good health.

This chain links TRBV7-9 with TRBJ2-5; D is possibly TRBD1 (6 bases). Germline-derived CDR1 and CDR2 are SEHNR and FQNEAQ (reference sequence). The CDR3 has 13 amino acids. Trimming pared 5 bases from V and 3 bases from J, leaving 10 bases between. The CDR3 spells CASSGTSKETQYF. The DNA of the CDR3 is TGTGCCAGCAGCGGGACAAGTAAAGAGACCCAGTACTTC.

This clonotype has a handful of counts. The chain has TRBV6-1 and TRBJ2-5; 9 nucleotides match TRBD2. This CDR3 spans 14 amino acids. The V and J ends lost 6 bases and 4 bases, in that order; junction bases with no gene match: 6. Germline V gene sequence: CDR1 MNHNS, CDR2 SASEGT. CDR3 sequence reads: CASRSSGGRETQYF. CDR3 in DNA: TGTGCCAGCAGAAGTAGCGGGGGCCGAGAGACCCAGTACTTC.

V and J are TRBV12-3 or TRBV12-4 and TRBJ1-2; 8 bases are shared with TRBD1. J gave up 1 base and V 5 bases, and 12 bases lay outside the gene matches. The CDR3 sequence is 17 residues long. CDR3 DNA sequence: TGTGCCAGCAGTCCCCCCGACAGGGGCCAACATAACTATGGCTACACCTTC. This translates into CASSPPDRGQHNYGYTF.